The sequence of this T cell receptor beta chain was determined in a study of T-cell memory formation after mild COVID-19. Study observations and caveats: Clones that contracted from day 15 to 85 were balanced CD4/CD8, while later expanders leaned CD4+.

This clonotype was observed at least ten times. Its specificity is not known. TCRdb used MiXCR to reprocess the 5' RACE reads, holding one entry per CDR3 protein. The sample contains roughly 110,000 distinct CDR3 sequences, over 15% of which appear only once. This receptor was obtained from an adult woman who had mild COVID-19 (a few samples of this study predate the infection). Cell type and time point are not known. Source material: PBMCs or a T cell subset sorted from them (not recorded which).

In DNA form, the CDR3 reads TGTGCCACCAGTGATACCTCCGGGTCCGGACAGAACCCCTCCTACGAGCAGTACTTC. This translates into CATSDTSGSGQNPSYEQYF. The rearrangement links TRBV24-1 to TRBJ2-7; weak D call: TRBD1 (6 bases). CDR3 length: 19 amino acids. From germline, CDR1 is KGHDR and CDR2 SFDVKD. V lost 3 bases and J 0 bases, leaving 23 bases between the germline ends.